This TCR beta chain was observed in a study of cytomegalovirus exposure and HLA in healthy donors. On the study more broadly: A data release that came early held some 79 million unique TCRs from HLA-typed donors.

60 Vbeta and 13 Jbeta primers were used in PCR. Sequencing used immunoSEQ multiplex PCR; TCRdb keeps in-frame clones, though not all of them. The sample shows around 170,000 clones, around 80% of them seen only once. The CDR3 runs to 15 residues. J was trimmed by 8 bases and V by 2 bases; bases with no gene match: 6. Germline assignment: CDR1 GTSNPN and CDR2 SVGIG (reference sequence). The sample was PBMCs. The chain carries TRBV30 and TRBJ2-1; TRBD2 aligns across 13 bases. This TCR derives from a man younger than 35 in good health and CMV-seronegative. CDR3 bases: TGTGCCTGGAGTTTCGGACTAGCGGGAGCAGATGAGCAGTTCTTC. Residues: CAWSFGLAGADEQFF.